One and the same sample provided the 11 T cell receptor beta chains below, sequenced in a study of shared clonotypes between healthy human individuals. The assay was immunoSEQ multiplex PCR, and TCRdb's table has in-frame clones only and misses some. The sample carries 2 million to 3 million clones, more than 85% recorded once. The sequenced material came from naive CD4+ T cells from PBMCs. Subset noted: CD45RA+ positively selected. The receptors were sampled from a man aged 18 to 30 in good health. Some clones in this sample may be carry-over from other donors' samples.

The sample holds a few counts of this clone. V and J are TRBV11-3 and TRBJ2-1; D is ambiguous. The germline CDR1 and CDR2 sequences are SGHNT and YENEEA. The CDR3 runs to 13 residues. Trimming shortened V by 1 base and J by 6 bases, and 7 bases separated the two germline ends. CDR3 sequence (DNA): TGTGCCAGCAGCTTAGCTTGGGGCAATGAGCAGTTCTTC. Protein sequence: CASSLAWGNEQFF.

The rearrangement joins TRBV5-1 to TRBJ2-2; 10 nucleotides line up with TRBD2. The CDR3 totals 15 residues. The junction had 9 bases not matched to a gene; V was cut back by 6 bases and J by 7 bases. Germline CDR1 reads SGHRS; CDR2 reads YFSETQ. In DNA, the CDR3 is TGCGCCAGCACCCAGCTAGCGGGGGTGAGCGGGGAGCTGTTTTTT. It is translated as CASTQLAGVSGELFF.

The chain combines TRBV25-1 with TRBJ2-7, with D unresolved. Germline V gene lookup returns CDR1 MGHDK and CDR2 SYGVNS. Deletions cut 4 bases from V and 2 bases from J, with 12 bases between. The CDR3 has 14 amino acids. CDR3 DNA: TGTGCCAGCAGTGGGAATGTTCCGGCCTACGAGCAGTACTTC. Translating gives CASSGNVPAYEQYF.

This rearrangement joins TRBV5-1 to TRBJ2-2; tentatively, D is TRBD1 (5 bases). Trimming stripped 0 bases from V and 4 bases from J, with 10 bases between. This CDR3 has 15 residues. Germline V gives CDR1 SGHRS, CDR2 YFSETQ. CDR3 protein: CASSLVQGLTGELFF. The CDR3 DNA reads TGCGCCAGCAGCTTGGTGCAGGGCCTCACCGGGGAGCTGTTTTTT.

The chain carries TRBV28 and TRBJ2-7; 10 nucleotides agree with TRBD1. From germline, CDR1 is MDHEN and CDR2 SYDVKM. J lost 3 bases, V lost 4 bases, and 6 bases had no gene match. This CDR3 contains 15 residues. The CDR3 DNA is TGTGCCAGCAGTTCCCCTGGGGACAGGGGCTACGAGCAGTACTTC. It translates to CASSSPGDRGYEQYF.

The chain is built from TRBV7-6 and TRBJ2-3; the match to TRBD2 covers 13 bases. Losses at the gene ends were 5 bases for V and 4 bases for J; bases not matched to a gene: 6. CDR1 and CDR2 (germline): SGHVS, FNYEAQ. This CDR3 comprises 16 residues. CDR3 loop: CASSHAGLAGSDTQYF. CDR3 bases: TGTGCCAGCAGCCACGCGGGACTAGCGGGGTCAGATACGCAGTATTTT.

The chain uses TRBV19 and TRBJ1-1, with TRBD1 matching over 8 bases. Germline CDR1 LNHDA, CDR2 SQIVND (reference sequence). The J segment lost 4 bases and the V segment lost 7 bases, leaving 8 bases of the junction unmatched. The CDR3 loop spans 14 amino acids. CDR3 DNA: TGTGCCAGTAATGATCCAGGGGGCATCACTGAAGCTTTCTTT. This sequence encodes CASNDPGGITEAFF. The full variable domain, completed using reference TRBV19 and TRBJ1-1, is DGGITQSPKYLFRKEGQNVTLSCEQNLNHDAMYWYRQDPGQGLRLIYYSQIVNDFQKGDIAEGYSVSREKKESFPLTVTSAQKNPTAFYLCASNDPGGITEAFFGQGTRLTVV.

CDR3 sequence reads: CASSLRGYQETQYF. Here the CDR3 DNA reads TGTGCCAGCAGCTTAAGGGGGTACCAAGAGACCCAGTACTTC. The chain recombines TRBV11-1 with TRBJ2-5, with TRBD1 as a possible D gene (6 bases). The CDR3 runs to 14 residues. V was cut by 2 bases and J by 0 bases, with 7 bases left in between. Germline V gene sequence: CDR1 SGHAT, CDR2 FQDESV (reference sequence).

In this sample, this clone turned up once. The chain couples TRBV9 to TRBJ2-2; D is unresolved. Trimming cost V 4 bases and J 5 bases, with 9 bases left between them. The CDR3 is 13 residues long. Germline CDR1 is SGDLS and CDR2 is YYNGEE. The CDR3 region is CASSPTRTGELFF. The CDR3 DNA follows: TGTGCCAGCAGCCCGACGAGGACCGGGGAGCTGTTTTTT. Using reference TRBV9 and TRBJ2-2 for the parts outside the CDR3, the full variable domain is DSGVTQTPKHLITATGQRVTLRCSPRSGDLSVYWYQQSLDQGLQFLIQYYNGEERAKGNILERFSAQQFPDLHSELNLSSLELGDSALYFCASSPTRTGELFFGEGSRLTVL.

In DNA, the CDR3 is TGTGCCAGCAGCCCAGTAGGGTCCGGAAACACCATATATTTT. It translates to CASSPVGSGNTIYF. The rearrangement joins TRBV9 to TRBJ1-3; D unclear. This CDR3 is built from 14 residues. CDR1 and CDR2 from the germline V gene are SGDLS and YYNGEE. Trimming took off 4 bases at V and 4 bases at J, with 12 bases between the two ends.

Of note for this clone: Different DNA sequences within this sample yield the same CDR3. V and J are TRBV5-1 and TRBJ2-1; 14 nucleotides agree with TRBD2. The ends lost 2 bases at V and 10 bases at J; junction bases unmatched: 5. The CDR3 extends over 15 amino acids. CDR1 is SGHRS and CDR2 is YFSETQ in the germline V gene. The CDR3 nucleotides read TGCGCCAGCAGCTTCGGGACTAGCGGGAGCGGGGAGCAGTTCTTC. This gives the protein CASSFGTSGSGEQFF.